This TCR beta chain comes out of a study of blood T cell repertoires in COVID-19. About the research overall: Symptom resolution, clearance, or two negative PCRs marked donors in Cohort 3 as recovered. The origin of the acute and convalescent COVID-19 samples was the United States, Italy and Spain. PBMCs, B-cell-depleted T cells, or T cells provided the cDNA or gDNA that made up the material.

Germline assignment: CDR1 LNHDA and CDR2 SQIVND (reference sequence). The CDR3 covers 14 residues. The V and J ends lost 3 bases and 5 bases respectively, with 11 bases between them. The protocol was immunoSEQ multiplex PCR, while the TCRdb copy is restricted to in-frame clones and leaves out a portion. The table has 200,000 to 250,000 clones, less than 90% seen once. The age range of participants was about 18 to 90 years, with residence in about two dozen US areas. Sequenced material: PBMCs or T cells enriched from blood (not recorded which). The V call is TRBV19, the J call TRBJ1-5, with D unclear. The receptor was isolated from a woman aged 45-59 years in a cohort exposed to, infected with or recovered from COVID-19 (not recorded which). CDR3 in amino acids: CASSISGFDQPQHF. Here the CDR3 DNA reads TGTGCCAGTAGTATTTCGGGATTCGATCAGCCCCAGCATTTT. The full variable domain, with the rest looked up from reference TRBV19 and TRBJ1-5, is DGGITQSPKYLFRKEGQNVTLSCEQNLNHDAMYWYRQDPGQGLRLIYYSQIVNDFQKGDIAEGYSVSREKKESFPLTVTSAQKNPTAFYLCASSISGFDQPQHFGDGTRLSIL.